This TCR beta chain came from a study of identical twins. Whole-study results and caveats: Among out-of-frame alpha sequences shared by twins, low generation probability occurred in excess. Donors were not followed over many years; analysis was cross-sectional. For zero-insertion analyses, partial confounding could come from invariant MAIT and iNKT cells. Within beta out-of-frame sequences, the excess sharing observed between twins was weaker.

Germline V gives CDR1 SNHLY, CDR2 FYNNEI. V dropped 8 bases and J dropped 6; count of bases not matched to a gene: 11. The CDR3 runs to 14 residues. TCRdb called the 5' RACE reads again in MiXCR, with one record for every CDR3 protein. The table includes hundreds of thousands of distinct CDR3 sequences, about 9.4% detected once. This clonotype was seen more than once but under ten times. The antigen remains undetermined. The sample was also linked to a second study, of yellow fever vaccine responses in identical twins.

The chain couples TRBV2 to TRBJ2-7, with 9 bases fitting TRBD2. Sequenced material: PBMCs. The source of this sequence is a woman aged 18-29 years in good health. CDR3 amino acids: CASPRGGNAPEQYF. The CDR3 bases are TGTGCCAGCCCGCGGGGGGGCAACGCACCCGAGCAGTACTTC.